The rows below give T cell receptor beta chains drawn from one sample of a study of shared clonotypes between healthy human individuals. Assay: immunoSEQ multiplex PCR; the TCRdb copy retains only in-frame clones and omits some. The data show 2,500,000 or so clones, with roughly 90% seen just once and 0.37% held by the top ten. What was sequenced was naive CD4+ T cells from PBMCs. All receptors come from a man aged 18 to 30 in good health. Some clones in this sample may be carry-over from other donors' samples. Each CDR3 is given with its conserved first and last residue. The D gene is left open where the match is weak. Not every row has a clone size; where given, it reads once, few, many or a size class.

clone size: .; V gene: TRBV7-2; D gene: TRBD1; J gene: TRBJ2-1; CDR3 DNA: TGTGCCAGCAGCTTCCGGGACAGGTACAATGAGCAGTTCTTC; CDR3 protein: CASSFRDRYNEQFF
clone size: .; V gene: TRBV4-3; D gene: .; J gene: TRBJ2-6; CDR3 DNA: TGCGCCAGCAGCCAAGAAGGGTGGAGGACTGGGGCCAACGTCCTGACTTTC; CDR3 protein: CASSQEGWRTGANVLTF
clone size: few; V gene: TRBV6-1; D gene: .; J gene: TRBJ1-1; CDR3 DNA: TGTGCCAGCAGTGAATGGGCTAACACTGAAGCTTTCTTT; CDR3 protein: CASSEWANTEAFF
clone size: .; V gene: TRBV27; D gene: .; J gene: TRBJ2-1; CDR3 DNA: TGTGCCAGCAGCCACCATCGATCTTCCTCCTACAATGAGCAGTTCTTC; CDR3 protein: CASSHHRSSSYNEQFF
clone size: few; V gene: TRBV5-1; D gene: TRBD2; J gene: TRBJ2-7; CDR3 DNA: TGCGCCAGCAGCGGAGGGACTAGCGGCTACGAGCAGTACTTC; CDR3 protein: CASSGGTSGYEQYF
clone size: .; V gene: TRBV6-1; D gene: .; J gene: TRBJ2-3; CDR3 DNA: TGTGCCAGCAGTGAAGCCATTCCAGATACGCAGTATTTT; CDR3 protein: CASSEAIPDTQYF
clone size: .; V gene: TRBV5-8; D gene: .; J gene: TRBJ1-5; CDR3 DNA: TGTGCCAGCAGCCGAACCTCGGGCAGGGAGAATCAGCCCCAGCATTTT; CDR3 protein: CASSRTSGRENQPQHF
clone size: .; V gene: TRBV5-8; D gene: .; J gene: TRBJ2-5; CDR3 DNA: TGTGCCAGCAGCTTAACAGGAAAGACCCAGTACTTC; CDR3 protein: CASSLTGKTQYF
clone size: .; V gene: TRBV30; D gene: .; J gene: TRBJ1-3; CDR3 DNA: TGTGCCTGGAGTGTAAGGGGTATCAGGGGTACTGGAAACACCATATATTTT; CDR3 protein: CAWSVRGIRGTGNTIYF
clone size: .; V gene: TRBV5-8; D gene: TRBD2; J gene: TRBJ2-1; CDR3 DNA: TGTGCCAGCAGCCGGAGGGGGATAGCGGGAGGCCTCAATGAGCAGTTCTTC; CDR3 protein: CASSRRGIAGGLNEQFF
clone size: .; V gene: TRBV4-1; D gene: .; J gene: TRBJ2-7; CDR3 DNA: TGCGCCAGCAGCCAAGGGTTTGGGCCCAGACTATACGAGCAGTACTTC; CDR3 protein: CASSQGFGPRLYEQYF
clone size: .; V gene: TRBV5-4; D gene: TRBD2; J gene: TRBJ2-3; CDR3 DNA: TGTGCCAGCAGCTCCGGACTAGCTGCAGATACGCAGTATTTT; CDR3 protein: CASSSGLAADTQYF
clone size: .; V gene: TRBV18; D gene: .; J gene: TRBJ1-2; CDR3 DNA: TGTGCCAGCTCACCACTCGACAGTTATGGCTACACCTTC; CDR3 protein: CASSPLDSYGYTF
clone size: .; V gene: TRBV9; D gene: .; J gene: TRBJ2-3; CDR3 DNA: TGTGCCAGCAGCGCCCGGGACAGCACAGATACGCAGTATTTT; CDR3 protein: CASSARDSTDTQYF
clone size: .; V gene: TRBV15; D gene: .; J gene: TRBJ1-2; CDR3 DNA: TGTGCCACCAGCAGAGGAGTTAACTATGGCTACACCTTC; CDR3 protein: CATSRGVNYGYTF
clone size: .; V gene: TRBV4-2; D gene: TRBD1; J gene: TRBJ2-6; CDR3 DNA: TGTGCCAGCAGCCAATTGACAGGGGCCCCCATCTCTGGGGCCAACGTCCTGACTTTC; CDR3 protein: CASSQLTGAPISGANVLTF
clone size: .; V gene: TRBV2; D gene: TRBD2; J gene: TRBJ2-7; CDR3 DNA: TGTGCCAGCAGTGATTTACTAGCGGAAGACTTC; CDR3 protein: CASSDLLAEDF
clone size: .; V gene: TRBV2; D gene: .; J gene: TRBJ2-7; CDR3 DNA: TGTGCCAGCAGTCGAGCCTACGAGCAGTACTTC; CDR3 protein: CASSRAYEQYF
clone size: .; V gene: TRBV7-2; D gene: TRBD1; J gene: TRBJ2-7; CDR3 DNA: TGTGCCAGCAGTTTCACGACAGGGAAAATTTATAACTTC; CDR3 protein: CASSFTTGKIYNF
clone size: .; V gene: TRBV9; D gene: TRBD1; J gene: TRBJ1-1; CDR3 DNA: TGTGCCAGCAGCATCCACCCGGGACAGGGGGCTGAAGCTTTCTTT; CDR3 protein: CASSIHPGQGAEAFF
clone size: .; V gene: TRBV10-3; D gene: TRBD2; J gene: TRBJ2-1; CDR3 DNA: TGTGCCATCAGCCTAGCGGGAGAGACCTACAATGAGCAGTTCTTC; CDR3 protein: CAISLAGETYNEQFF
clone size: .; V gene: TRBV7-2; D gene: TRBD2; J gene: TRBJ2-2; CDR3 DNA: TGTGCCAGCAGCCCGGGACTAGCGGAAAGGGGGGAGCTGTTTTTT; CDR3 protein: CASSPGLAERGELFF
clone size: .; V gene: TRBV2; D gene: TRBD2; J gene: TRBJ2-7; CDR3 DNA: TGTGCCAGCGGGGGAAGCGGGGGAAGAACCTACGAGCAGTACTTC; CDR3 protein: CASGGSGGRTYEQYF
clone size: .; V gene: TRBV30; D gene: .; J gene: TRBJ1-2; CDR3 DNA: TGTGCCTGGAACGGGGCCCTCCTAACGGGCTACACCTTC; CDR3 protein: CAWNGALLTGYTF
clone size: .; V gene: TRBV2; D gene: .; J gene: TRBJ2-7; CDR3 DNA: TGTGCCAGCAGGATCCTAAGGGATTTTTCCTACGAGCAGTACTTC; CDR3 protein: CASRILRDFSYEQYF
clone size: .; V gene: TRBV4-2; D gene: .; J gene: TRBJ2-3; CDR3 DNA: TGTGCCAGCAGCCCCCGACAGGGAGGGGATACGCAGTATTTT; CDR3 protein: CASSPRQGGDTQYF
clone size: .; V gene: TRBV15; D gene: .; J gene: TRBJ1-5; CDR3 DNA: TGTGCCACCAGCAGAGATAAAATAACAGTGTATCAGCCCCAGCATTTT; CDR3 protein: CATSRDKITVYQPQHF
clone size: .; V gene: TRBV27; D gene: .; J gene: TRBJ2-1; CDR3 DNA: TGTGCCAGCAGTTTAAACCTAGGTCGTGAGCAGTTCTTC; CDR3 protein: CASSLNLGREQFF
clone size: few; V gene: TRBV30; D gene: .; J gene: TRBJ1-4; CDR3 DNA: TGTGCCTGGGAGCTCCCCGGGGGGAAACTGTTTTTT; CDR3 protein: CAWELPGGKLFF
clone size: .; V gene: TRBV5-4; D gene: TRBD2; J gene: TRBJ2-7; CDR3 DNA: TGTGCCAGCAGCCCGGGACTAGCGCCGTCCGAGCAGTACTTC; CDR3 protein: CASSPGLAPSEQYF
clone size: .; V gene: TRBV28; D gene: .; J gene: TRBJ2-7; CDR3 DNA: TGTGCCAGCAGTTTATGGCCGGGGGAGCAGTACTTC; CDR3 protein: CASSLWPGEQYF
clone size: .; V gene: TRBV7-2; D gene: TRBD1; J gene: TRBJ2-7; CDR3 DNA: TGTGCCAGCAGCTTAGCGCCGGACAGGGATCAGTACTTC; CDR3 protein: CASSLAPDRDQYF
clone size: .; V gene: TRBV5-4; D gene: TRBD1; J gene: TRBJ1-3; CDR3 DNA: TGTGCCAGCAGCATTAAACAGGGGCGGTCTGGAAACACCATATATTTT; CDR3 protein: CASSIKQGRSGNTIYF
clone size: .; V gene: TRBV7-9; D gene: .; J gene: TRBJ1-3; CDR3 DNA: TGTGCCAGCAGCTTAGCACGGCGCGAGGCTGGAAACACCATATATTTT; CDR3 protein: CASSLARREAGNTIYF
clone size: .; V gene: TRBV11-2; D gene: TRBD1; J gene: TRBJ1-2; CDR3 DNA: TGTGCCAGCAGCAGCTACAGGGGGCCCCGATATGGCTACACCTTC; CDR3 protein: CASSSYRGPRYGYTF
clone size: few; V gene: TRBV5-1; D gene: TRBD1; J gene: TRBJ1-1; CDR3 DNA: TGCGCCAGCAGCCCCGGACAGGGGAACACTGAAGCTTTCTTT; CDR3 protein: CASSPGQGNTEAFF
clone size: .; V gene: TRBV6-4; D gene: .; J gene: TRBJ2-2; CDR3 DNA: TGTGCCAGCAGTGAAACTATCAGGAACACCGGGGAGCTGTTTTTT; CDR3 protein: CASSETIRNTGELFF
clone size: .; V gene: TRBV18; D gene: .; J gene: TRBJ1-1; CDR3 DNA: TGTGCCAGCTCGAGGGGGGCACCAAACACTGAAGCTTTCTTT; CDR3 protein: CASSRGAPNTEAFF
clone size: .; V gene: TRBV7-3; D gene: .; J gene: TRBJ2-5; CDR3 DNA: TGTGCCAGCAGCTTAGATAGGGCAGGGCAAGAGACCCAGTACTTC; CDR3 protein: CASSLDRAGQETQYF
clone size: .; V gene: TRBV29-1; D gene: .; J gene: TRBJ2-3; CDR3 DNA: TGCAGCGGGGGACTTGGGGAGCGGGTTGGTACGCAGTATTTT; CDR3 protein: CSGGLGERVGTQYF
clone size: once; V gene: TRBV27; D gene: TRBD2; J gene: TRBJ2-1; CDR3 DNA: TGTGCCAGCAGATCGAGGGGTCCCAAGGCTAGCGGGATCTACAATGAGCAGTTCTTC; CDR3 protein: CASRSRGPKASGIYNEQFF
clone size: .; V gene: TRBV28; D gene: TRBD1; J gene: TRBJ2-7; CDR3 DNA: TGTGCCAGCAGTTCGCCGGGACAGGGGTTAACCTACGAGCAGTACTTC; CDR3 protein: CASSSPGQGLTYEQYF
clone size: .; V gene: TRBV30; D gene: .; J gene: TRBJ2-3; CDR3 DNA: TGTGCCTGGAGTGTACGAAGGGGATGGGATACGCAGTATTTT; CDR3 protein: CAWSVRRGWDTQYF
clone size: .; V gene: TRBV4-3; D gene: TRBD2; J gene: TRBJ2-2; CDR3 DNA: TGCGCCAGCAGCCAACTAGCGGGAGATAACACCGGGGAGCTGTTTTTT; CDR3 protein: CASSQLAGDNTGELFF
clone size: .; V gene: TRBV5-1; D gene: .; J gene: TRBJ1-4; CDR3 DNA: TGCGCCAGCAGCTATCGATGGGGGGCTAATGAAAAACTGTTTTTT; CDR3 protein: CASSYRWGANEKLFF
clone size: .; V gene: TRBV15; D gene: .; J gene: TRBJ2-7; CDR3 DNA: TGTGCCACCAGCAGGGACCCCCGCTACGAGCAGTACTTC; CDR3 protein: CATSRDPRYEQYF